The following is a TCR beta chain sequence with its context. The antigen is not known. The data belong to a study of T cells expressing NK-cell markers. Notes on the study in general: In a few donors, dominant clonotypes made up about 25-60.1% of CD3+CD56-NKG2C+ cells.

There are 16 residues in the CDR3. CDR1 is SGHNT and CDR2 is YYREEE in the germline V gene (reference sequence). In generating TCR beta cDNA, 5'RACE template switching with UMIs was used. TCRdb re-analyzed the 5' RACE reads; it lists each CDR3 protein once, without DNA. Recorded for this sample: roughly 420,000 distinct CDR3 sequences. The source of this sequence is a woman between 18 and 70 years old in good health. The sample was blood T cells: a sorted CD56 or NKG2C T cell subset, CD4+ or CD8+ T cells, or bulk PBMC T cells (not recorded which). This chain uses TRBV5-4 with TRBJ2-3; TCRdb's assignment of TRBD2 cannot be checked, as there is no DNA. CDR3 sequence: CASSVPGTFSTDTQYF. The variable domain in full, completed from reference TRBV5-4 and TRBJ2-3, reads ETGVTQSPTHLIKTRGQQVTLRCSSQSGHNTVSWYQQALGQGPQFIFQYYREEENGRGNFPPRFSGLQFPNYSSELNVNALELDDSALYLCASSVPGTFSTDTQYFGPGTRLTVL.